This TCR beta chain was captured in a study of OX40 agonist ivuxolimab in advanced cancers. Regarding the study as a whole: Clonal expansion among partial responders at 0.1-3.0 mg/kg ranked near the lowest.

With respect to this clone: Its target is unknown.

Sequencing was performed with immunoSEQ multiplex PCR; in TCRdb, only in-frame clones are kept and a portion is missing. The sample lists tens of thousands of clones, approximately 90% occurring once. There are 14 residues in the CDR3. Trimming cost V 3 bases and J 3 bases, with 12 bases left between them. In germline, CDR1 is LGHNA, CDR2 YNFKEQ. Patients with a history of autoimmune disease or on systemic immunosuppression were excluded. This sequence joins TRBV4-2 and TRBJ2-7; a possible D gene is TRBD2 (5 bases). The sample was CD4+ or CD8+ T cells sorted from blood, taken in a trial of the OX40 agonist ivuxolimab. The TCR sequence derives from an adult with an advanced solid tumor such as melanoma, head and neck, liver or kidney cancer. DNA for the CDR3: TGTGCCAGCAGCCAGACCCTCGGGGTCTACGAGCAGTACTTC. Its translation is CASSQTLGVYEQYF.